Below, 20 T cell receptor beta chains from the same sample are listed, as sequenced in a study of patients and donors after allogeneic stem cell transplantation. TCRdb passed the RT-PCR reads through MiXCR, listing each CDR3 protein once. The table records about a million distinct CDR3 sequences, more than 15% of them present only once. Sequencing was carried out using blood, either unsorted or a sorted T cell fraction (not recorded which). These TCRs come from a human donor who was either an allogeneic HSCT recipient or a stem cell or donor lymphocyte infusion donor (not recorded which). It is not recorded whose cells these are; they may come from a transplant donor.

This clonotype has more than one count but fewer than ten. The rearrangement uses TRBV5-6 and TRBJ2-4, with unresolved D. Per germline, CDR1 SGHDT and CDR2 YYEEEE. CDR3 length equals 15 residues. The V and J ends lost 0 bases and 0 bases respectively, with 7 bases between them. CDR3 nucleotides: TGTGCCAGCAGCTTGGCTATCGAAGCCAAAAACATTCAGTACTTC. Protein product: CASSLAIEAKNIQYF.

This clonotype was seen more than once but under ten times. In nucleotides, the CDR3 is TGCAGTGCTAGCGGGCAGGGGGGACACACTGAAGCTTTCTTT. Protein: CSASGQGGHTEAFF. The chain combines TRBV20-1 with TRBJ1-1; 7 bases align to TRBD1. The CDR3 has 14 amino acids. J lost 3 bases, V lost 3 bases, and 7 bases had no gene match. Germline CDR1 and CDR2: DFQATT and SNEGSKA (reference sequence).

This clonotype was observed a few times. The chain carries TRBV9 and TRBJ1-2, with D perhaps TRBD1 (5 bases). There are 12 residues in the CDR3. V gave up 1 base and J gave up 7 bases, with 8 bases separating them. Looked up from germline, CDR1 is SGDLS and CDR2 is YYNGEE. CDR3 nucleotide sequence: TGTGCCAGCAGCGTACCGAGGGGTGGCTACACCTTC. This encodes CASSVPRGGYTF.

This clonotype was seen at least ten times. The rearrangement joins TRBV5-1 to TRBJ2-5, with TRBD1 matching over 7 bases. Trimming took 0 bases from V and 3 from J; bases not matched to a gene: 2. The CDR3 has 14 residues. From germline, CDR1 is SGHRS and CDR2 YFSETQ. CDR3 nucleotides: TGCGCCAGCAGCTTGGGGCAGGGGGAAGAGACCCAGTACTTC. Translating gives CASSLGQGEETQYF.

This clonotype has only a few counts. The chain is built from TRBV15 and TRBJ1-2; a weak D match, TRBD1 (5 bases). V lost 5 bases and J 0 bases, leaving 13 bases between the germline ends. Germline CDR1 and CDR2: LNHNV and YYDKDF (reference sequence). The CDR3 contains 15 residues. The CDR3 sequence is CATSSTPTANYGYTF. CDR3 bases: TGTGCCACCAGCTCAACCCCGACAGCTAACTATGGCTACACCTTC.

The chain uses TRBV6-5 and TRBJ1-6; weak D call: TRBD1 (6 bases). The V end was cut by 4 bases, the J end by 7 bases, with 17 bases between. CDR1 MNHEY and CDR2 SVGAGI come from the germline V gene. This CDR3 has 16 residues. Written as DNA, the CDR3 is TGTGCCAGCAGTTTCGCCGGGACAATGCTAAATTCACCCCTCCACTTT. It encodes CASSFAGTMLNSPLHF.

This clonotype came up a few times. This chain uses TRBV2 with TRBJ2-1; 7 nucleotides match TRBD2. The CDR3 runs 14 residues. CDR1 and CDR2 from the germline V gene are SNHLY and FYNNEI. With V trimmed by 4 bases and J by 3 bases, 3 bases remained unmatched. The CDR3 DNA reads TGTGCCAGCAGTGGGGACTATAACTACAATGAGCAGTTCTTC. Residues: CASSGDYNYNEQFF.

The chain carries TRBV5-1 and TRBJ1-6; 8 bases map to TRBD1. In germline, CDR1 is SGHRS, CDR2 YFSETQ. The CDR3 has 16 residues. With V trimmed by 2 bases and J by 5 bases, 6 bases remained unmatched. The CDR3 sequence: CASSLLYRGNNSPLHF. The CDR3 nucleotides are TGCGCCAGCAGCTTACTCTACAGGGGGAATAATTCACCCCTCCACTTT. Full variable domain (missing parts from reference TRBV5-1 and TRBJ1-6): KAGVTQTPRYLIKTRGQQVTLSCSPISGHRSVSWYQQTPGQGLQFLFEYFSETQRNKGNFPGRFSGRQFSNSRSEMNVSTLELGDSALYLCASSLLYRGNNSPLHFGNGTRLTVT.

The chain recombines TRBV9 with TRBJ2-1; 13 bases map to TRBD2. From germline, CDR1 is SGDLS and CDR2 YYNGEE. The CDR3 is 16 residues long. Germline trimming cut 0 bases from V and 8 bases from J; bases unmatched to any gene: 5. The CDR3 loop reads CASSVESGLAGHEQFF. The DNA of the CDR3 is TGTGCCAGCAGCGTAGAATCGGGACTAGCGGGGCATGAGCAGTTCTTC.

This clonotype was found a few times. This sequence joins TRBV12-3 or TRBV12-4 and TRBJ1-2; D is unclear. The V and J ends lost 3 bases and 2 bases respectively, with 10 bases between them. There are 14 residues in the CDR3. CDR3 sequence reads: CASSLRVPNYGYTF. The CDR3 nucleotides read TGTGCCAGCAGTTTGCGGGTTCCCAACTATGGCTACACCTTC.

The V call is TRBV7-3, the J call TRBJ2-1, with D tentatively TRBD1 or TRBD2 (7 bases each). CDR1 SGHTA and CDR2 FQGTGA come from the germline V gene. CDR3 length: 16 amino acids. V was cut by 5 bases and J by 4 bases, with 18 bases left in between. The CDR3 loop is CASSQGGGRVYNEQFF. The CDR3 DNA reads as TGTGCCAGCAGCCAGGGGGGCGGGAGAGTTTACAATGAGCAGTTCTTC.

Many counts were recorded for this clonotype. J is TRBJ2-5 and V is TRBV7-2; 7 nucleotides align to TRBD2. The CDR3 totals 13 residues. The germline V gene encodes CDR1 SGHTA and CDR2 FQGNSA. Trimming removed 5 bases from V and 1 base from J; junction bases left unmatched: 1. In DNA, the CDR3 is TGTGCCAGCAGCCGGGGGGTCCAAGAGACCCAGTACTTC. It codes for CASSRGVQETQYF.

This clonotype was found a few times. The chain joins TRBV20-1 to TRBJ1-3; 8 nucleotides match TRBD1. V was clipped by 3 bases and J by 0 bases; unmatched bases: 7. This CDR3 has 16 residues. In germline, CDR1 is DFQATT, CDR2 SNEGSKA (reference sequence). The CDR3 sequence is CSARGGTGLSGNTIYF. DNA of the CDR3: TGCAGTGCTAGGGGGGGGACAGGCCTCTCTGGAAACACCATATATTTT.

This clonotype was recorded a few times. The chain carries TRBV9 and TRBJ2-4; D uncertain. Germline V lookup: CDR1 SGDLS, CDR2 YYNGEE. The CDR3 sequence is 16 residues long. With 0 bases removed from V and 0 bases from J, the gap between germline ends came to 10 bases. Here the CDR3 DNA reads TGTGCCAGCAGCGTAGGAGACACCGTAGCCAAAAACATTCAGTACTTC. This gives the protein CASSVGDTVAKNIQYF. The full variable domain, rest sourced from reference TRBV9 and TRBJ2-4, is DSGVTQTPKHLITATGQRVTLRCSPRSGDLSVYWYQQSLDQGLQFLIQYYNGEERAKGNILERFSAQQFPDLHSELNLSSLELGDSALYFCASSVGDTVAKNIQYFGAGTRLSVL.

This chain links TRBV2 with TRBJ2-3; 7 nucleotides match TRBD1. Germline-derived CDR1 and CDR2 are SNHLY and FYNNEI. The CDR3 is 15 residues long. V dropped 2 bases and J dropped 2; count of bases not matched to a gene: 4. The DNA for the CDR3 is TGTGCCAGCAGTGAAAGGGGGCAGAACACAGATACGCAGTATTTT. This encodes CASSERGQNTDTQYF.

J is TRBJ2-3 and V is TRBV18; a weak D match, TRBD2 (6 bases). Germline loops: CDR1 KGHSH, CDR2 LQKENI. This CDR3 is built from 15 residues. Deletions cut 3 bases from V and 0 bases from J, with 10 bases between. The CDR3 DNA reads TGTGCCAGCTCACCGCGCAGCGGGAGCACAGATACGCAGTATTTT. As protein: CASSPRSGSTDTQYF. Variable domain in full (rest from reference TRBV18 and TRBJ2-3): NAGVMQNPRHLVRRRGQEARLRCSPMKGHSHVYWYRQLPEEGLKFMVYLQKENIIDESGMPKERFSAEFPKEGPSILRIQQVVRGDSAAYFCASSPRSGSTDTQYFGPGTRLTVL.

In this sample, this clonotype turned up a few times. J is TRBJ2-1 and V is TRBV7-6; weak D call: TRBD1 (5 bases). Germline V gives CDR1 SGHVS, CDR2 FNYEAQ. The V and J ends lost 0 bases and 3 bases respectively, with 15 bases between them. The CDR3 runs to 17 residues. CDR3 bases: TGTGCCAGCAGCTTAGCCCCATCCCAAAGGGGCTACAATGAGCAGTTCTTC. The encoded protein is CASSLAPSQRGYNEQFF.

This clonotype has only a few counts. The rearrangement links TRBV7-6 to TRBJ1-1; 7 nucleotides line up with TRBD1. The V segment lost 5 bases and the J segment 1 base; nucleotides outside the gene matches: 13. Per germline, CDR1 SGHVS and CDR2 FNYEAQ. This CDR3 has 17 residues. The CDR3 region has the DNA TGTGCCAGCAGCGGACGGGACAGAGGCCCGGGGAACACTGAAGCTTTCTTT. This encodes CASSGRDRGPGNTEAFF.

The chain couples TRBV2 to TRBJ1-5; D possibly corresponds to TRBD1 (6 bases). Germline lookup yields CDR1 SNHLY and CDR2 FYNNEI. This CDR3 is 16 amino acids long. V lost 7 bases and J lost 0, with 16 bases in between. This CDR3 reads CASTLTGPTSNQPQHF. The CDR3 DNA reads as TGTGCCAGCACGCTGACAGGACCCACTAGCAATCAGCCCCAGCATTTT.

Worth noting for this clonotype: The junction departs from germline at one end; a sequencing error may be responsible. The rearrangement joins TRBV5-1 to TRBJ1-1; D may be TRBD1 (5 bases). The length of the CDR3 is 15 residues. The germline gives CDR1 SGHRS, CDR2 YFSETQ. Here the CDR3 DNA reads TGCGCCGGCAGCATTCCCAGGTCGAAGGGGACTGAAGCTTTCTTT. It translates to CAGSIPRSKGTEAFF.